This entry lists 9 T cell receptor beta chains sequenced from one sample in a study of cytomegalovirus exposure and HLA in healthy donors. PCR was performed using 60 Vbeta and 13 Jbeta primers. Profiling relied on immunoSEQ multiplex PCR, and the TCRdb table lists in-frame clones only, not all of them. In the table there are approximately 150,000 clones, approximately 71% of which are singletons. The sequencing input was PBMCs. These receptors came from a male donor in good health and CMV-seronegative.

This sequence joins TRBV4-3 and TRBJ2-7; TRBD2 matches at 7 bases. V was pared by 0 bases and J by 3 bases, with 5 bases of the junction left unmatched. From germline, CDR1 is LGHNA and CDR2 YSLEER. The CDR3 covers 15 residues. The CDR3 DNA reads TGCGCCAGCAGCCAAGATCGTGGGGAGGGCTACGAGCAGTACTTC. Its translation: CASSQDRGEGYEQYF.

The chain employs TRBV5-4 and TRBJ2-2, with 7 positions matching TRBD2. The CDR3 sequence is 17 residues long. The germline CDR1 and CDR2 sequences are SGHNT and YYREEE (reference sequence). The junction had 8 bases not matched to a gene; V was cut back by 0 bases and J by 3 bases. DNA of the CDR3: TGTGCCAGCAGCTTGGCTTCGGCGGGAGAGCACACCGGGGAGCTGTTTTTT. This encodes CASSLASAGEHTGELFF.

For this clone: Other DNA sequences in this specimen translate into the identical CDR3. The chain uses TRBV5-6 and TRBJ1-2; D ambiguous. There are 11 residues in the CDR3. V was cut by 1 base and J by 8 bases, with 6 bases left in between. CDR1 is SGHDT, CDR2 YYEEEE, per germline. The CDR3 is CASSLLRGYTF. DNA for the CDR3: TGTGCCAGCAGCTTGTTACGGGGCTACACCTTC.

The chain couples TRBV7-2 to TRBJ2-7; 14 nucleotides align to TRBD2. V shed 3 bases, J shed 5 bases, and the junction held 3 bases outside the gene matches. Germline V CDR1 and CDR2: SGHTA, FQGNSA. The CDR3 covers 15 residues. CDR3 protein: CASSFWGLAGDEQYF. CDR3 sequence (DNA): TGTGCCAGCAGCTTTTGGGGACTAGCGGGAGACGAGCAGTACTTC.

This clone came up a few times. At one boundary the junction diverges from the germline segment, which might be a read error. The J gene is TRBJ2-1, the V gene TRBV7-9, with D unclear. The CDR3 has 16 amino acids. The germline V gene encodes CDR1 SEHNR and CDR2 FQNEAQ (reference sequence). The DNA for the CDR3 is TGTTCCAGCAGCCTCTCCCTAGACCGTAACCACAATGAGCAGTTCTTC. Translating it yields CSSSLSLDRNHNEQFF.

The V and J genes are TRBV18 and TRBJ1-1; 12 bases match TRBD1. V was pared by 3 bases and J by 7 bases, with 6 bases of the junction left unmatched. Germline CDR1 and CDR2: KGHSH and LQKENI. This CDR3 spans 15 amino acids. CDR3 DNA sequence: TGTGCCAGCTCACCCCTGGGACAGGGGGCCGATGAAGCTTTCTTT. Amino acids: CASSPLGQGADEAFF.

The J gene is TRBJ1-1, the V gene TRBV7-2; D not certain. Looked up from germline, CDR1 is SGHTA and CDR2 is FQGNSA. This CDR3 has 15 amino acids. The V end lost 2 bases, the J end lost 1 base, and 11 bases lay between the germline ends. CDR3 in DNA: TGTGCCAGCAGCTTAAGGGAGAGAGCGAACACTGAAGCTTTCTTT. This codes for CASSLRERANTEAFF.

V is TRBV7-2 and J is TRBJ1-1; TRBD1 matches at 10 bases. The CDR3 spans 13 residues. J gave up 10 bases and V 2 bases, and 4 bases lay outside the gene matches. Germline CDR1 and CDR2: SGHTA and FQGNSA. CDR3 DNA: TGTGCCAGCAGCTTAAGGGACAGGGGTCGAGCTTTCTTT. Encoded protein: CASSLRDRGRAFF.

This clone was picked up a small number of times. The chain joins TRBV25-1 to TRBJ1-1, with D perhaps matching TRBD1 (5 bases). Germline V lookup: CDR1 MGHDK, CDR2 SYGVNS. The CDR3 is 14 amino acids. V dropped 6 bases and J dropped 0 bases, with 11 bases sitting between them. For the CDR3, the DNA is TGTGCCAGCAGGGGGGGACTGATGAACACTGAAGCTTTCTTT. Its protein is CASRGGLMNTEAFF.